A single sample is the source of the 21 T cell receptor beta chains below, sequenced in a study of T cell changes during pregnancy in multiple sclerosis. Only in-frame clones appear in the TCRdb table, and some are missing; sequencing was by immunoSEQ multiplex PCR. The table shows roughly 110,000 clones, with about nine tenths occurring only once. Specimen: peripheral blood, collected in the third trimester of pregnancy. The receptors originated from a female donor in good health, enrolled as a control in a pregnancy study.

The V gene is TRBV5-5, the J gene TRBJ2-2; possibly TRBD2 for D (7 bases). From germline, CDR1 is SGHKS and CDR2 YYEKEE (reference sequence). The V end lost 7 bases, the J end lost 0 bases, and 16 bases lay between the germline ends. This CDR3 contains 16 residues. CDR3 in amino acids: CASYNRGAPNTGELFF. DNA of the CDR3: TGTGCCAGCTATAATCGGGGGGCCCCGAACACCGGGGAGCTGTTTTTT.

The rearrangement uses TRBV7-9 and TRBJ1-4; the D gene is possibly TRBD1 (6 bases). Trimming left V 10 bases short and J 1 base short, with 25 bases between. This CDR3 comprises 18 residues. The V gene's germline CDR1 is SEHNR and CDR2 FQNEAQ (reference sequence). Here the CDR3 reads CATTRGPQGRVTNEKLFF. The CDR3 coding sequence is TGTGCCACCACTCGGGGCCCACAGGGTAGAGTAACTAATGAAAAACTGTTTTTT.

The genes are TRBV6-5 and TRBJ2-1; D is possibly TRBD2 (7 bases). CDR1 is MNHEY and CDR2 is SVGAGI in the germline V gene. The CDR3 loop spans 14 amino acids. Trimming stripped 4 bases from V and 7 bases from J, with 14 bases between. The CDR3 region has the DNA TGTGCCAGCAGTTGGGGGGGCCGGATAAATGAGCAGTTCTTC. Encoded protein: CASSWGGRINEQFF.

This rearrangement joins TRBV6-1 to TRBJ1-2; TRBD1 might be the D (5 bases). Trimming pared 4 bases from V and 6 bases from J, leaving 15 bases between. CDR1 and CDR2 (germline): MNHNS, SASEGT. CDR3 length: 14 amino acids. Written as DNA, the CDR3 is TGTGCCAGCAGTGGGGGACTAATCTGGAATGGCTACACCTTC. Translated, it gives CASSGGLIWNGYTF.

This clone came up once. The DNA for the CDR3 is TGTGCCAGCAGTCCAGCGGGGGGCTTGGGCACAGATACGCAGTATTTT. The encoded protein is CASSPAGGLGTDTQYF. The gene calls are TRBV7-3 and TRBJ2-3; 9 nucleotides line up with TRBD2. The CDR3 totals 16 residues. Germline lookup yields CDR1 SGHTA and CDR2 FQGTGA. After removal of 6 bases from V and 1 base from J, the junction contained 8 bases not matched to a gene.

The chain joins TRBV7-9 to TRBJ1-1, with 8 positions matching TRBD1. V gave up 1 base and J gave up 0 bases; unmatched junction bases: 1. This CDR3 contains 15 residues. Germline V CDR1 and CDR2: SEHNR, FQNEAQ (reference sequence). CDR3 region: CASSLGQGMNTEAFF. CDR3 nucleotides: TGTGCCAGCAGCTTAGGACAGGGGATGAACACTGAAGCTTTCTTT.

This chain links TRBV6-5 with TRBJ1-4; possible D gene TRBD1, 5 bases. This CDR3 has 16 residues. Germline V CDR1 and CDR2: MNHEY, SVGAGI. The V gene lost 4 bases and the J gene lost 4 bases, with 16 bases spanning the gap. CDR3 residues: CASSSLWQGGNEKLFF. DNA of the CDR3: TGTGCCAGCAGTTCCCTTTGGCAGGGTGGTAATGAAAAACTGTTTTTT.

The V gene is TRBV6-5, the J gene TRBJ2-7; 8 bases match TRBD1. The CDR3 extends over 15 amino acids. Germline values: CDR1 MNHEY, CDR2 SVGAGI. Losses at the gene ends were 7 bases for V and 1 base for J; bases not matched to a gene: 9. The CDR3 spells CASIGGTGGSYEQYF. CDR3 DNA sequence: TGTGCCAGCATCGGCGGCACAGGGGGTTCCTACGAGCAGTACTTC.

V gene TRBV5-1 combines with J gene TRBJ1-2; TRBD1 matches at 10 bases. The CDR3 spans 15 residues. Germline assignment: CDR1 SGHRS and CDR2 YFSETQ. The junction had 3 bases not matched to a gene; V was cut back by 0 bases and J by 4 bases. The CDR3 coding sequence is TGCGCCAGCAGCTTGGCGGGGACAGGGGCCTATGGCTACACCTTC. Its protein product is CASSLAGTGAYGYTF.

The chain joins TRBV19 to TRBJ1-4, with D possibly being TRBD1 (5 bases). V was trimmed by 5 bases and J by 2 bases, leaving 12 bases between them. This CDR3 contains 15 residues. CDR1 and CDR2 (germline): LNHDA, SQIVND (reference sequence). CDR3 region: CASSVVRGTNEKLFF. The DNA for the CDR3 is TGTGCCAGTAGTGTGGTAAGGGGTACTAATGAAAAACTGTTTTTT.

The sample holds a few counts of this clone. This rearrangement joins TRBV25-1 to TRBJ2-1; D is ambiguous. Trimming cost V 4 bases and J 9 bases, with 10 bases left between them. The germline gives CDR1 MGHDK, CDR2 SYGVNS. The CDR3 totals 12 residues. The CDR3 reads CASSAELSEQFF. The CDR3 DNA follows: TGTGCCAGCAGTGCGGAGCTTAGTGAGCAGTTCTTC.

CDR3 sequence: CASSLLPGNTEAFF. CDR3 sequence (DNA): TGTGCCAGCAGCTTGTTGCCGGGGAACACTGAAGCTTTCTTT. The rearrangement uses TRBV5-8 and TRBJ1-1; D uncertain. V was clipped by 1 base and J by 1 base, with 8 bases between them. The CDR3 consists of 14 residues. CDR1 is SGHTS, CDR2 YDEGEE, per germline.

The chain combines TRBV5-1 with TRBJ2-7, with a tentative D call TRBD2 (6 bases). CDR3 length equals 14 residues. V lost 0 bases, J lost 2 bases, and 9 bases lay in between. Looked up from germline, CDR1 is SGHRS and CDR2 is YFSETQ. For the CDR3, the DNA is TGCGCCAGCAGCTTGGCCTCGGGGGCCTACGAGCAGTACTTC. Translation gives CASSLASGAYEQYF.

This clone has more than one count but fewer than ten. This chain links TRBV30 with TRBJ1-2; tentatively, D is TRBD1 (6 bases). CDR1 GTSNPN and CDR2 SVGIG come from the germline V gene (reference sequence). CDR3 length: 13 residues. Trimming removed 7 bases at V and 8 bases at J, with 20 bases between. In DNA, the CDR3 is TGTGCCTTAATCCCGGGGGGCTCTGGGGGCTACACCTTC. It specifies CALIPGGSGGYTF.

DNA for the CDR3: TGCGCCAGCAGCTCATTCGAGGAGTTTGGGGCCAACGTCCTGACTTTC. Amino acid sequence: CASSSFEEFGANVLTF. The rearrangement links TRBV5-1 to TRBJ2-6, with unresolved D. With 3 bases removed from V and 3 bases from J, the gap between germline ends came to 13 bases. Per the germline V gene, CDR1 is SGHRS and CDR2 is YFSETQ. The CDR3 is 16 residues long.

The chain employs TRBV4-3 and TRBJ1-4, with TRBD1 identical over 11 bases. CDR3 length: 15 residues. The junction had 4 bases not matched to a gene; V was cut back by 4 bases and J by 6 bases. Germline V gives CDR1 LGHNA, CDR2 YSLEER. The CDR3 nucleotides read TGCGCCAGCAGCCGCGGACAGGGGGCTTATGAAAAACTGTTTTTT. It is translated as CASSRGQGAYEKLFF.

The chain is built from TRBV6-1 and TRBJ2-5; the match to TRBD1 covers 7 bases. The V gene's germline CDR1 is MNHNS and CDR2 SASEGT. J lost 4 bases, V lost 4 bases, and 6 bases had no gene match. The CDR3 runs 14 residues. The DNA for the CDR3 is TGTGCCAGCAGTGCCGGGACAGTCCGAGAGACCCAGTACTTC. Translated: CASSAGTVRETQYF.

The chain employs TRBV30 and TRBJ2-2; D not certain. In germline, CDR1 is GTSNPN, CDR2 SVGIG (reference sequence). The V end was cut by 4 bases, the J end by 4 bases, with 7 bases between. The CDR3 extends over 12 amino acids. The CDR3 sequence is CAWNSVTGELFF. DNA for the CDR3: TGTGCCTGGAACTCCGTCACCGGGGAGCTGTTTTTT.

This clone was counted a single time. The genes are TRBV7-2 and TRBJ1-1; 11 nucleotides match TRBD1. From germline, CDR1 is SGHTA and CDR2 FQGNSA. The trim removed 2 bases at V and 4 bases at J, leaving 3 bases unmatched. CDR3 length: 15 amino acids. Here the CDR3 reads CASSLSGTGGTEAFF. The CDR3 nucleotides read TGTGCCAGCAGCTTATCCGGGACAGGGGGCACTGAAGCTTTCTTT.

This chain's CDR3 is CASSTLTGGEGTEAFF. In DNA form, the CDR3 reads TGCGCCAGCAGCACCCTGACAGGGGGAGAAGGGACTGAAGCTTTCTTT. J is TRBJ1-1 and V is TRBV5-1; 9 bases fit TRBD1. The CDR3 is 16 amino acids. Per the germline V gene, CDR1 is SGHRS and CDR2 is YFSETQ. V lost 4 bases and J lost 5; bases outside the gene matches: 12.

CDR3 loop: CASSLGAGGDNQPQHF. CDR3 coding DNA: TGTGCCAGCAGCTTGGGGGCAGGGGGCGACAATCAGCCCCAGCATTTT. V gene TRBV5-4 combines with J gene TRBJ1-5, with 8 bases identical to TRBD1. The CDR3 length is 16 residues. Losses at the gene ends were 0 bases for V and 3 bases for J; bases not matched to a gene: 5. CDR1 is SGHNT and CDR2 is YYREEE in the germline V gene (reference sequence).